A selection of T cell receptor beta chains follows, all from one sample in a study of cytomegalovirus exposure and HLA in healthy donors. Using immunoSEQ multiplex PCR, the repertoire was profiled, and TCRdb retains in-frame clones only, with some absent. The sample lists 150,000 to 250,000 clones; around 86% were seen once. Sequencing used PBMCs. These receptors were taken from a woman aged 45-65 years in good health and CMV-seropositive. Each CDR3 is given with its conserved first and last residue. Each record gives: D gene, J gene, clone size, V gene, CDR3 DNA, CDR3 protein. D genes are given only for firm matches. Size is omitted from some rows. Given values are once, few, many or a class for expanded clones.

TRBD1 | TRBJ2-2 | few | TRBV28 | TGTGCCAGCAGTCCGCGGACAGGGACTGAGGGGACCGGGGAGCTGTTTTTT | CASSPRTGTEGTGELFF
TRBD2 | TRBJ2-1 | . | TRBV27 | TGTGCCAGCAGTCCCTCTTTTGCGGGAGGCCGTGAGCAGTTCTTC | CASSPSFAGGREQFF
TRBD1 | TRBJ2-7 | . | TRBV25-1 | TGTGCCAGCAGTGATGCAATAGGGACAGCTTCCTACGAGCAGTACTTC | CASSDAIGTASYEQYF
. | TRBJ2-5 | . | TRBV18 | TGTGCCAGCTCACCCCAACAAGAGACCCAGTACTTC | CASSPQQETQYF
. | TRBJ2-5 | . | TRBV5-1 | TGCGCCAGCAGCTTGATGTTTGCGAGCGGTGCCGGGGAGACCCAGTACTTC | CASSLMFASGAGETQYF
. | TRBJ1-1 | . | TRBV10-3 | TGTGCCATCAGTTTGACAGGGAACACTGAAGCTTTCTTT | CAISLTGNTEAFF
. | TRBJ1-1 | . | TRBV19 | TGTGCCAGTAGTATACGGGGTGCAAGGGTGAACACTGAAGCTTTCTTT | CASSIRGARVNTEAFF
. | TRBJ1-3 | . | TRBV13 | TGTGCCAGCAGCTTAGGGACAGAGGGAAACACCATATATTTT | CASSLGTEGNTIYF
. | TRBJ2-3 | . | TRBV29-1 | TGCAGCGTTTCCCGGGACTCGGATACGCAGTATTTT | CSVSRDSDTQYF
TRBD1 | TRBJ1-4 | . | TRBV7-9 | TGTGCCAGCAGCTTATCCCCGGGACAGGGATTTGAAAAACTGTTTTTT | CASSLSPGQGFEKLFF
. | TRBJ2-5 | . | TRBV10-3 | TGTGCCATCAGTGAGTCGGGGTCAGCGGCCCGGGGGGAGACCCAGTACTTC | CAISESGSAARGETQYF
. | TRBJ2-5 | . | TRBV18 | TGTGCCAGCTCACCAATTTCAGAGGGAGAGACCCAGTACTTC | CASSPISEGETQYF
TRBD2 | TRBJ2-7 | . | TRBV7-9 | TGTGCCAGCAGCTCCACTTCTAGCGGGAGATACGAGCAGTACTTC | CASSSTSSGRYEQYF
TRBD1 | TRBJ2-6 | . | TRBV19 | TGTGCCAGTAGTAACCCCCCGGGACAGCGCTCTGGGGCCAACGTCCTGACTTTC | CASSNPPGQRSGANVLTF
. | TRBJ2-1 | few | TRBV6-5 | TGTGCCAGCAGTTACTCGCCGGGGGACTACAATGAGCAGTTCTTC | CASSYSPGDYNEQFF
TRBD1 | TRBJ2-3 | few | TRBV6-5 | TGTGCCAGCTGGACAGGGGGCGTCGATACGCAGTATTTT | CASWTGGVDTQYF
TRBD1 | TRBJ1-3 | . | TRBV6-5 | TGTGCCACACTACAAGGAAATACGGGACAGATATATTTT | CATLQGNTGQIYF
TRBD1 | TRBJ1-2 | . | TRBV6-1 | TGTGCCAGCAGTGAAGCAGGGACAGACCGCGGCTACACCTTC | CASSEAGTDRGYTF
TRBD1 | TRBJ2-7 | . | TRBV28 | TGTGCCAGCAGTCGGGACAGGACCTACGAGCAGTACTTC | CASSRDRTYEQYF
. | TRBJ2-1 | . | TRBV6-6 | TGTGCCAGCAGTCCCCGGTACGAGCAGTTCTTC | CASSPRYEQFF
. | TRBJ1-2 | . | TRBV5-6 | TGTGCCAGCAGCTTGGACAGGGATGGCTACACCTTC | CASSLDRDGYTF
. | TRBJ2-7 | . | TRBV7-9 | TGTTCCAGCAGCTATGAGGGTTTGGGATCCTACGAGCAGTACTTC | CSSSYEGLGSYEQYF
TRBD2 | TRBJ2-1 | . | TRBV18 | TGTGCCAGCTCTCCTCAACTAGCGGAGCCGGGTGAGCAGTTCTTC | CASSPQLAEPGEQFF
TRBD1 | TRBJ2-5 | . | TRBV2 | TGTGCCAGCACCCAAGAAAGACAGGGACAAGAGACCCAGTACTTC | CASTQERQGQETQYF
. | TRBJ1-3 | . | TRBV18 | TGTGCCAGCTCACCACCTCCGGGTGGAAACACCATATATTTT | CASSPPPGGNTIYF
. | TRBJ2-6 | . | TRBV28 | TGTGCCAGCAGTTTAGGAGGGCCGCCTGGGGCCAACGTCCTGACTTTC | CASSLGGPPGANVLTF